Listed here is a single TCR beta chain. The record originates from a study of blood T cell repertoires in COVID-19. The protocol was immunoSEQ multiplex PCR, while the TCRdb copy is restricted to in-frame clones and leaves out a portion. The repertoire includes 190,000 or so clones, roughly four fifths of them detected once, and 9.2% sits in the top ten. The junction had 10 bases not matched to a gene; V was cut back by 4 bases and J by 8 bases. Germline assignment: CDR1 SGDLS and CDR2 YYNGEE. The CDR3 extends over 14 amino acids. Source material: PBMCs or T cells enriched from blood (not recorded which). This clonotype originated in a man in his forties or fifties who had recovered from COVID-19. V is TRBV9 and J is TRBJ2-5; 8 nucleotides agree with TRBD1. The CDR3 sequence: CASSRTGSGYTQYF. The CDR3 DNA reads TGTGCCAGCAGCCGGACAGGGTCAGGGTATACCCAGTACTTC.